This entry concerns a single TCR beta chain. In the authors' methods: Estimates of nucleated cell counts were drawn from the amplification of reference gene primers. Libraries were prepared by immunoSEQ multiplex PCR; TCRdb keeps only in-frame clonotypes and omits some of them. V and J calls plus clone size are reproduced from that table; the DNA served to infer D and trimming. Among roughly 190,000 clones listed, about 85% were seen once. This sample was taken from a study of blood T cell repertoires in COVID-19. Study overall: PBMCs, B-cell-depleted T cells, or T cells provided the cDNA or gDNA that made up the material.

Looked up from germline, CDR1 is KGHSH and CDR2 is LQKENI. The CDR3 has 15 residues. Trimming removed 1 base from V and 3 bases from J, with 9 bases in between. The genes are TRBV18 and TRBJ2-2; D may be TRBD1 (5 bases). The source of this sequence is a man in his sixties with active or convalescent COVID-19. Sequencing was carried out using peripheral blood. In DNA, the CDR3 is TGTGCCAGCTCACCACGTGACAGCTACACCGGGGAGCTGTTTTTT. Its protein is CASSPRDSYTGELFF.